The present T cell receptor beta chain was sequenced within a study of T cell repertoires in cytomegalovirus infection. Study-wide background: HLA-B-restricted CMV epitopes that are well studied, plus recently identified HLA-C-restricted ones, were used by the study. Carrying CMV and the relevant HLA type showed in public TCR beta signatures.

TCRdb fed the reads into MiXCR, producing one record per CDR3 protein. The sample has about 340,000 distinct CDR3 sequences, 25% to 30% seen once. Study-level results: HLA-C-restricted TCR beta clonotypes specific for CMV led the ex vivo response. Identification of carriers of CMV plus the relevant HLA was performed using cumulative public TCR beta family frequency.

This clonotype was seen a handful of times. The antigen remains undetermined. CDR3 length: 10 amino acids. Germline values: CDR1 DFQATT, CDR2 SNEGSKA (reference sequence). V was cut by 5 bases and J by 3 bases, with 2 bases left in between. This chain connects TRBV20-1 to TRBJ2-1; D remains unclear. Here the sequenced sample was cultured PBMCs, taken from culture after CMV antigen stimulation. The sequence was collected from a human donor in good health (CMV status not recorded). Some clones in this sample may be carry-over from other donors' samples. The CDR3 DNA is TGCAGTGCTTACTACAATGAGCAGTTCTTC. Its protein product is CSAYYNEQFF.